The clone carrying this TCR beta chain was counted once. Its antigen remains unknown. The sample is drawn from a study of identifying expanded T cells in peripheral blood. The assay was immunoSEQ multiplex PCR, and TCRdb's table has in-frame clones only and misses some. The sample has about 81,000 clones; over 80% are singletons. The study's findings and limits: Technical replicates showed about 1.2 changed clones; approximately 2 weeks about 16.4; four weeks 19.

Healthy donors had no documented immune events, such as infections, while sampled. This CDR3 comprises 16 residues. The V gene's germline CDR1 is LNHDA and CDR2 SQIVND (reference sequence). J was trimmed by 1 base and V by 3 bases; bases with no gene match: 2. V gene TRBV19 combines with J gene TRBJ2-6, with TRBD1 matching over 8 bases. Sequenced material: blood. The TCR comes from a person between 18 and 75 years old in good health. CDR3 region: CASSMDRVSGANVLTF. CDR3 coding DNA: TGTGCCAGTAGTATGGACAGGGTATCTGGGGCCAACGTCCTGACTTTC.